This T cell receptor (beta chain) derives from a study of blood T cells in healthy people across ages. Study summary: Capturing about one barcoded beta molecule per two T cells was achieved by template switching.

Combining a sample-barcoded 5' primer with a J-beta primer mix, a second PCR ran for about 7 to 11 cycles. TCRdb re-derived calls from the 5' RACE reads in MiXCR, one entry per CDR3 protein. The sample contains about 640,000 distinct CDR3 sequences, roughly three fifths of which appear only once. Germline-derived CDR1 and CDR2 are SGHTA and FQGNSA. This CDR3 is 14 amino acids long. V gave up 5 bases and J gave up 0 bases, with 10 bases separating them. In this sample, this clonotype turned up once. Its specificity is unknown. Overall study findings and caveats: Per million T cells, the diversity of TCR beta decreased roughly linearly as age advanced. Unsorted PBMCs blocked a conclusive comparison of naive and antigen-experienced cells.

The extraction recovered at least 5 micrograms of total RNA per sample. The V and J genes are TRBV7-2 and TRBJ1-1; TRBD1 is a possible D gene (5 bases). Source material: blood. This TCR was recovered from a man aged 60 to 69 in good health. In nucleotides, the CDR3 is TGTGCCAGCAGCCGGGACGCAGTGAACACTGAAGCTTTCTTT. Its translation is CASSRDAVNTEAFF.